This entry lists 7 T cell receptor beta chains sequenced from one sample in a study of T cells in narcolepsy. Generated by immunoSEQ multiplex PCR, the TCRdb table keeps only in-frame clones and is missing some. The sample has tens of thousands of clones, just over 60% seen once. The specimen sequenced was memory (CD45RA-) CD4+ T cells from blood. The receptors come from a human donor in good health.

The J gene is TRBJ2-5, the V gene TRBV5-4; D is tentatively TRBD1 or TRBD2 (6 bases each). The CDR3 extends over 15 amino acids. The germline CDR1 and CDR2 sequences are SGHNT and YYREEE (reference sequence). V lost 1 base and J 5 bases, leaving 15 bases between the germline ends. CDR3 in DNA: TGTGCCAGCAGCTTGAGAACAGGGAGGATGGAGACCCAGTACTTC. Translation gives CASSLRTGRMETQYF. The full variable domain, in which reference TRBV5-4 and TRBJ2-5 provide the parts outside the CDR3, is ETGVTQSPTHLIKTRGQQVTLRCSSQSGHNTVSWYQQALGQGPQFIFQYYREEENGRGNFPPRFSGLQFPNYSSELNVNALELDDSALYLCASSLRTGRMETQYFGPGTRLLVL.

V usage is TRBV6-5 and J usage is TRBJ1-1; no reliable D call. CDR3 size: 11 residues. V lost 6 bases and J 3 bases, leaving 5 bases between the germline ends. CDR1 MNHEY and CDR2 SVGAGI come from the germline V gene. The CDR3 reads CASRLDTEAFF. The CDR3 DNA is TGTGCCAGCAGGTTGGACACTGAAGCTTTCTTT.

The rearrangement links TRBV19 to TRBJ2-3; D is tentatively TRBD1 or TRBD2 (5 bases each). CDR3 length: 14 amino acids. The germline V and J ends were trimmed by 3 bases and 5 bases, with 12 bases remaining between them. Per the germline V gene, CDR1 is LNHDA and CDR2 is SQIVND (reference sequence). The CDR3 sequence: CASSIGAYLDTQYF. The CDR3 nucleotides read TGTGCCAGTAGTATCGGGGCTTATTTAGATACGCAGTATTTT.

The V gene is TRBV11-3, the J gene TRBJ2-4; D not resolved. The CDR3 length is 14 residues. CDR1 is SGHNT, CDR2 YENEEA, per germline. V was clipped by 2 bases and J by 0 bases, with 5 bases between them. CDR3 nucleotide sequence: TGTGCCAGCAGCTTAAAGGTAGCCAAAAACATTCAGTACTTC. Translation gives CASSLKVAKNIQYF.

This clone was seen a few times. The rearrangement links TRBV27 to TRBJ2-7, with a weak D call TRBD2 (6 bases). This CDR3 spans 13 amino acids. V dropped 3 bases and J dropped 5 bases, with 11 bases sitting between them. Germline CDR1 is MNHEY and CDR2 is SMNVEV (reference sequence). Written as DNA, the CDR3 is TGTGCCAGCAGTTTTCGGCGGGACCACGAGCAGTACTTC. This translates into CASSFRRDHEQYF.

By its share, this clone is medium-sized (0.01 to 0.1%). V gene TRBV7-9 combines with J gene TRBJ2-2, with D unclear. The V gene lost 0 bases and the J gene lost 7 bases, with 3 bases spanning the gap. Per germline, CDR1 SEHNR and CDR2 FQNEAQ (reference sequence). The CDR3 covers 12 residues. CDR3: CASSLANGELFF. In DNA form, the CDR3 reads TGTGCCAGCAGCTTAGCAAACGGGGAGCTGTTTTTT.

V is TRBV7-6 and J is TRBJ2-2; TRBD1 is a possible D gene (7 bases). V was pared by 1 base and J by 8 bases, with 17 bases between. Germline CDR1 is SGHVS and CDR2 is FNYEAQ. The length of the CDR3 is 16 residues. The CDR3 loop is CASSLGPRDSQGELFF. The CDR3 DNA reads as TGTGCCAGCAGCTTAGGGCCGCGGGACAGCCAAGGGGAGCTGTTTTTT.